This TCR beta chain stems from a study of CD8+ T cells in alopecia areata. Study results and caveats: TCR sharing was clearer in mice than between patients, perhaps partly owing to patient HLA diversity. Sequencing of scalp tissue also captures the resident alphabeta T cells of normal skin. Relative to normal scalp, lesional scalp, especially alopecia totalis/universalis, showed higher clonality.

Unmatched junction bases numbered 12, after V lost 3 bases and J lost 6 bases. The V gene's germline CDR1 is SGHRS and CDR2 YFSETQ. CDR3 length equals 15 residues. Worth noting for this clone: Its antigen is currently unknown.

The authors sorted CD4+ and CD8+ T cells from PBMCs. Extracted RNA was reverse transcribed, and the resulting cDNA served as sequencing template. TCRdb's copy holds only in-frame clones and misses some; the assay was immunoSEQ multiplex PCR. The sample includes some 100,000 clones, 55% to 80% of them seen just once. The sequenced sample consisted of CD4+ T cells sorted from blood. The rearrangement links TRBV5-1 to TRBJ2-7; 7 bases match TRBD2. This receptor was taken from a human donor in good health. CDR3 nucleotides: TGCGCCAGCAGCTCCCGCAGCGGGGTAATAGCCGAGCAGTACTTC. Its translation: CASSSRSGVIAEQYF.